This T cell receptor (beta chain) emerged from a study of B cell selection in AIRE deficiency. Points on this clone: Its specificity is unknown.

Trimming stripped 1 base from V and 7 bases from J, with 10 bases between. Germline V gene lookup returns CDR1 SNHLY and CDR2 FYNNEI. The CDR3 totals 13 residues. Sorting defined conventional CD4 T cells as CD4+CD127+. Study-wide results and limits: Shared Treg sequences had shorter CDR3s, biased toward rearrangements with few non-templated insertions.

TCRdb's table, derived via immunoSEQ multiplex PCR, lists solely in-frame clones and lacks some. This table has under 2,000 clones, 86% appearing once. The source is a human donor in good health. The rearrangement uses TRBV2 and TRBJ1-2; D uncertain. The sample was CD4+CD127+ conventional T cells sorted from PBMCs. CDR3 bases: TGTGCCAGCAGTGAAGTTCTGGCTGGTGGCTACACCTTC. Residues: CASSEVLAGGYTF.